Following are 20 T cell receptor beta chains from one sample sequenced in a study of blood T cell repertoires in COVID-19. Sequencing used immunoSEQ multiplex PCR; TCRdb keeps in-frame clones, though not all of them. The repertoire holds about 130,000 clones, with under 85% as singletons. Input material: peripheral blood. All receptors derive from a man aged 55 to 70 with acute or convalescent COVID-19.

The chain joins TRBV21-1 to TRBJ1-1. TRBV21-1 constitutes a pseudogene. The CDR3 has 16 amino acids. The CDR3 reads CASSKSWVTDYAEAFF. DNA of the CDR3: TGTGCCAGCAGCAAAAGTTGGGTTACGGACTACGCTGAAGCTTTCTTT.

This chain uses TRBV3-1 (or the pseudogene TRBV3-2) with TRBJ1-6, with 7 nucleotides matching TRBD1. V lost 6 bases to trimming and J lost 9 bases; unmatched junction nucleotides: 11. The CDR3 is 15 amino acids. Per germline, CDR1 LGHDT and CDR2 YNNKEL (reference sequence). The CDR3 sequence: CASSRTWTGTSPLHF. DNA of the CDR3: TGTGCCAGCAGTCGAACATGGACAGGCACTTCACCCCTCCACTTT.

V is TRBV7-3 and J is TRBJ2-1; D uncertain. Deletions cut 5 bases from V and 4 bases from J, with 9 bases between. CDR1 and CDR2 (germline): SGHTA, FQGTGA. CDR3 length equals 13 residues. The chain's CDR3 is CASSPLEYNEQFF. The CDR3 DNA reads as TGTGCCAGCAGCCCACTCGAATACAATGAGCAGTTCTTC.

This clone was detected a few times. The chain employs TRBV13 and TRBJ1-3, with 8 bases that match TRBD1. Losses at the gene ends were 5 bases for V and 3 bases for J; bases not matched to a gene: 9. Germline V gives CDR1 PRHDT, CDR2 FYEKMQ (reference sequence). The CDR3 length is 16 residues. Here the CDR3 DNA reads TGTGCCAGCAGCCTCCAGGGGGCAAGGGATGGAAACACCATATATTTT. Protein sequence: CASSLQGARDGNTIYF. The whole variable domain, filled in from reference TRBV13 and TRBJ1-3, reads AAGVIQSPRHLIKEKRETATLKCYPIPRHDTVYWYQQGPGQDPQFLISFYEKMQSDKGSIPDRFSAQQFSDYHSELNMSSLELGDSALYFCASSLQGARDGNTIYFGEGSWLTVV.

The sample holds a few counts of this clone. DNA of the CDR3: TGCGCCAGCAGCCAATCCTCCAACACCGGGGAGCTGTTTTTT. Amino acid sequence: CASSQSSNTGELFF. The V gene is TRBV4-1, the J gene TRBJ2-2; no clear D. V dropped 2 bases and J dropped 2 bases, with 6 bases sitting between them. Germline-derived CDR1 and CDR2 are MGHRA and YSYEKL. The CDR3 has 14 amino acids.

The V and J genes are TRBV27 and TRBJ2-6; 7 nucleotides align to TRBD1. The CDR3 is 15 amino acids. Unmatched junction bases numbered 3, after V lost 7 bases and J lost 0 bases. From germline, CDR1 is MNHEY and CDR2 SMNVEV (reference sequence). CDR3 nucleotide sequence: TGTGCCAGCAAGGGACAGCTCTCTGGGGCCAACGTCCTGACTTTC. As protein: CASKGQLSGANVLTF.

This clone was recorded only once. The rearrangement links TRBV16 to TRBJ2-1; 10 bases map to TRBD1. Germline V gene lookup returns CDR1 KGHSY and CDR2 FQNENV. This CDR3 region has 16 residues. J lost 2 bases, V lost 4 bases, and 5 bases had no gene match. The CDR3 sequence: CASSLQTGGPYNEQFF. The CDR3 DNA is TGTGCCAGCAGCCTCCAGACAGGGGGCCCCTACAATGAGCAGTTCTTC.

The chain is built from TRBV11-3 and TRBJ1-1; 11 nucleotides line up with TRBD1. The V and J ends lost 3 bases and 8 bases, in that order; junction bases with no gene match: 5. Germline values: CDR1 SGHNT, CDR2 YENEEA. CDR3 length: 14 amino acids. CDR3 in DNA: TGTGCCAGCAGCTTCGGACAGGGGGCAGGGGAAGCTTTCTTT. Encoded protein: CASSFGQGAGEAFF.

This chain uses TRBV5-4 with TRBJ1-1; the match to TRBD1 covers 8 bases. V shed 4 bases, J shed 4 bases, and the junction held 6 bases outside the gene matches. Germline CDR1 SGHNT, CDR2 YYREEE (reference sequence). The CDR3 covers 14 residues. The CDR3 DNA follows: TGTGCCAGCAGCGGCGACAGGGGAAGCACTGAAGCTTTCTTT. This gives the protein CASSGDRGSTEAFF.

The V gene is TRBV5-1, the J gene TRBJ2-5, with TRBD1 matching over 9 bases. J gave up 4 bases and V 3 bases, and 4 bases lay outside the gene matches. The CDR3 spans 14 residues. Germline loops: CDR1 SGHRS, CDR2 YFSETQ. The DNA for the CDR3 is TGCGCCAGCAGCTCGACAGGGGGTCCAGAGACCCAGTACTTC. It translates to CASSSTGGPETQYF.

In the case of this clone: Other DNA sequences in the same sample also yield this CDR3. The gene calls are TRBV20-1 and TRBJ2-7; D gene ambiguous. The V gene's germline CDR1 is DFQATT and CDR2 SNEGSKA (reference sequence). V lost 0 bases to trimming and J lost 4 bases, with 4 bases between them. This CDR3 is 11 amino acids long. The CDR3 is CSARDSYEQYF. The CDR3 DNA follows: TGCAGTGCTAGAGACAGTTACGAGCAGTACTTC.

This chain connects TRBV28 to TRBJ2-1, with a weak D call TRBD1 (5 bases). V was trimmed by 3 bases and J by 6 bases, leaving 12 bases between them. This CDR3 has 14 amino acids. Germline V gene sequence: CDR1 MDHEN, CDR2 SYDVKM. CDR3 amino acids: CASSFTGWVNEQFF. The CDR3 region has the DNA TGTGCCAGCAGTTTTACAGGTTGGGTCAATGAGCAGTTCTTC.

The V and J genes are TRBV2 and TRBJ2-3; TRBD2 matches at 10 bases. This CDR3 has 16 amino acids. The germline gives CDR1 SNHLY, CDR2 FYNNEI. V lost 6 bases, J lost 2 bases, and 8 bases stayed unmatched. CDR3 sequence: CASRLGLAVITDTQYF. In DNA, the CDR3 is TGTGCCAGCAGGCTCGGACTAGCGGTTATCACAGATACGCAGTATTTT.

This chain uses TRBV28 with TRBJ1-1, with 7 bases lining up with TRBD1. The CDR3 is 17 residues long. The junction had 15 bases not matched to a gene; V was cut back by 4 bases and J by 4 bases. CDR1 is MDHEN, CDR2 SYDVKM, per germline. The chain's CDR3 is CASSSYRGKAVGTEAFF. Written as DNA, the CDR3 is TGTGCCAGCAGTTCCTACAGGGGAAAAGCGGTCGGCACTGAAGCTTTCTTT.

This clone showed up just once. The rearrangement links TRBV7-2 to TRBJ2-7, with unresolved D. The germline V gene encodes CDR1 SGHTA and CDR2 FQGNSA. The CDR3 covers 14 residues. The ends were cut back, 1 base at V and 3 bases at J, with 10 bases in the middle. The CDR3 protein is CASSLVNELYEQYF. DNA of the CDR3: TGTGCCAGCAGCTTAGTAAACGAGCTCTACGAGCAGTACTTC.

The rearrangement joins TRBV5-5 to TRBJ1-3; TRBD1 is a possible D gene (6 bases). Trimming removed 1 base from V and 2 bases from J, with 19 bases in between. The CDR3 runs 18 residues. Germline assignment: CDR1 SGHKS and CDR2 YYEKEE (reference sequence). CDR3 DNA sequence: TGTGCCAGCAGCTTGAGGACAGACAGGATTACGACTGGAAACACCATATATTTT. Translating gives CASSLRTDRITTGNTIYF.

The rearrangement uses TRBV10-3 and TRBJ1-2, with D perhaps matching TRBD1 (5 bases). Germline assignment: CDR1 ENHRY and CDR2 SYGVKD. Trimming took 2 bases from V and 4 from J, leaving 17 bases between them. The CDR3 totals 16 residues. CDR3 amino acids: CAISEGGGASGYGYTF. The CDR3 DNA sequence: TGTGCCATCAGTGAGGGCGGCGGGGCGTCAGGCTATGGCTACACCTTC.

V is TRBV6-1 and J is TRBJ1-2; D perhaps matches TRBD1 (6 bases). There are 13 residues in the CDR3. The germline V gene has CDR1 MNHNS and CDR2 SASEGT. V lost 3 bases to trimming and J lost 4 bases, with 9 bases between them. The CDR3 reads CASSDQGLYGYTF. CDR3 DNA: TGTGCCAGCAGTGATCAGGGGCTCTATGGCTACACCTTC.

The chain's CDR3 is CASSLSEGSNQPQHF. The CDR3 DNA reads TGTGCCAGCAGCTTAAGCGAGGGTAGCAATCAGCCCCAGCATTTT. The V call is TRBV7-9, the J call TRBJ1-5; D call uncertain. V lost 2 bases to trimming and J lost 0 bases, with 8 bases between them. Germline CDR1 and CDR2: SEHNR and FQNEAQ (reference sequence). The CDR3 sequence is 15 residues long. Full variable domain (missing parts from reference TRBV7-9 and TRBJ1-5): DTGVSQNPRHKITKRGQNVTFRCDPISEHNRLYWYRQTLGQGPEFLTYFQNEAQLEKSRLLSDRFSAERPKGSFSTLEIQRTEQGDSAMYLCASSLSEGSNQPQHFGDGTRLSIL.

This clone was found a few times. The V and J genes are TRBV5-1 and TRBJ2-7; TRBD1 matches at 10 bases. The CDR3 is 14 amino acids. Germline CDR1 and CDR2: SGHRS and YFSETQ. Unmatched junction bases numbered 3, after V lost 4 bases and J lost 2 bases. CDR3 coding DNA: TGCGCCAGCAGCACCGGACAGGGGGCCTACGAGCAGTACTTC. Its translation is CASSTGQGAYEQYF.